This entry lists 12 T cell receptor beta chains sequenced from one sample in a study of CD8 T cells in Susac syndrome. An amount of RNA that ranged from about 0.45 to 1 ug was reverse transcribed with random hexamers. TCRdb reprocessed the immunoSEQ multiplex PCR reads via MiXCR and lists one record per CDR3 protein. Of just under 150,000 distinct CDR3 sequences in the sample, approximately 94% were seen once. Sample: CD4+ T cells from PBMCs. These receptors all come from a human donor in good health.

The chain employs TRBV5-4 and TRBJ2-2; 7 nucleotides align to TRBD1. The CDR3 is made up of 14 amino acids. Looked up from germline, CDR1 is SGHNT and CDR2 is YYREEE (reference sequence). The ends lost 5 bases at V and 6 bases at J; junction bases unmatched: 7. CDR3 sequence (DNA): TGTGCCAGCAGTTCTGCCAGGGGGTCCGGGGAGCTGTTTTTT. This sequence encodes CASSSARGSGELFF.

V is TRBV10-3 and J is TRBJ1-2; D is perhaps TRBD1 (6 bases). The V gene's germline CDR1 is ENHRY and CDR2 SYGVKD. Trimming shortened V by 4 bases and J by 8 bases, and 26 bases separated the two germline ends. The CDR3 consists of 17 residues. The CDR3 nucleotides read TGTGCCATCAGTGGGCGAACCCCCGGGGGCCAGGGTGGGGGCTACACCTTC. Translated: CAISGRTPGGQGGGYTF.

This chain connects TRBV7-9 to TRBJ1-1; D is ambiguous. The CDR3 is 10 residues long. CDR1 SEHNR and CDR2 FQNEAQ come from the germline V gene (reference sequence). V was shortened by 4 bases and J by 11 bases, with 8 bases between the two germline ends. The CDR3: CASSSLEAFF. In nucleotides, the CDR3 is TGTGCCAGCAGCTCTTTAGAGGCTTTCTTT.

This chain joins TRBV20-1 and TRBJ2-1, with 12 bases lining up with TRBD2. The ends lost 5 bases at V and 8 bases at J; junction bases unmatched: 10. The CDR3 contains 15 residues. Per germline, CDR1 DFQATT and CDR2 SNEGSKA (reference sequence). CDR3 loop: CSAGETSGRYYEQFF. The DNA of the CDR3 is TGCAGTGCTGGGGAGACTAGCGGGAGATATTATGAGCAGTTCTTC.

V usage is TRBV14 and J usage is TRBJ2-6; D is ambiguous. Germline CDR1 SGHDN, CDR2 FVKESK. The CDR3 runs to 14 residues. Trimming pared 2 bases from V and 4 bases from J, leaving 6 bases between. The CDR3 reads CASSQTPGANVLTF. CDR3 bases: TGTGCCAGCAGCCAAACCCCCGGGGCCAACGTCCTGACTTTC.

The rearrangement links TRBV30 to TRBJ2-1, with 8 bases aligning to TRBD2. J lost 4 bases, V lost 3 bases, and 8 bases had no gene match. The CDR3 contains 15 residues. The germline V gene encodes CDR1 GTSNPN and CDR2 SVGIG (reference sequence). CDR3 sequence reads: CAWSAGTRTYNEQFF. CDR3 in DNA: TGTGCCTGGAGCGCCGGGACTAGAACATACAATGAGCAGTTCTTC.

J is TRBJ1-3 and V is TRBV20-1; tentatively, D is TRBD1 (5 bases). The V gene lost 1 base and the J gene lost 6 bases, with 28 bases spanning the gap. The CDR3 is 19 amino acids. The germline V gene has CDR1 DFQATT and CDR2 SNEGSKA (reference sequence). DNA of the CDR3: TGCAGTGCTAGAGCCCCCGGCGGGACCCCCCGATCAAGGTCAAACACCATATATTTT. This gives the protein CSARAPGGTPRSRSNTIYF.

The CDR3 spells CASSPVGSNQPQHF. For the CDR3, the DNA is TGTGCCAGCAGTCCTGTTGGCAGCAATCAGCCCCAGCATTTT. This rearrangement joins TRBV2 to TRBJ1-5; D not certain. The germline V gene encodes CDR1 SNHLY and CDR2 FYNNEI. V shed 5 bases and J shed 1 base, with 9 bases lying between them. The CDR3 is 14 amino acids.

The chain couples TRBV28 to TRBJ1-5, with a possible D match to TRBD1 (6 bases). V lost 6 bases to trimming and J lost 3 bases, with 18 bases between them. The germline CDR1 and CDR2 sequences are MDHEN and SYDVKM. The CDR3 consists of 16 residues. The CDR3 region is CASSPVGGANNQPQHF. CDR3 nucleotide sequence: TGTGCCAGCAGCCCCGTCGGGGGCGCAAACAATCAGCCCCAGCATTTT.

The rearrangement uses TRBV15 and TRBJ2-7; tentatively, D is TRBD1 (6 bases). Germline CDR1 is LNHNV and CDR2 is YYDKDF (reference sequence). Trimming pared 0 bases from V and 4 bases from J, leaving 10 bases between. The CDR3 is made up of 14 amino acids. The CDR3 DNA is TGTGCCACCAGCAGAGAACAGGGTAGATACGAGCAGTACTTC. Its protein is CATSREQGRYEQYF.

J is TRBJ1-5 and V is TRBV18, with D unclear. Germline V gene sequence: CDR1 KGHSH, CDR2 LQKENI. This CDR3 is 14 amino acids long. Trimming took 4 bases from V and 4 from J, leaving 11 bases between them. Here the CDR3 DNA reads TGTGCCAGCTCACGGTCAGCCGGGAATCAGCCCCAGCATTTT. Translating it yields CASSRSAGNQPQHF. The complete variable domain, with remaining parts taken from reference TRBV18 and TRBJ1-5, reads NAGVMQNPRHLVRRRGQEARLRCSPMKGHSHVYWYRQLPEEGLKFMVYLQKENIIDESGMPKERFSAEFPKEGPSILRIQQVVRGDSAAYFCASSRSAGNQPQHFGDGTRLSIL.

The chain links TRBV6-1 to TRBJ2-2; D is unresolved. V dropped 7 bases and J dropped 10 bases, with 13 bases sitting between them. Germline V gene sequence: CDR1 MNHNS, CDR2 SASEGT. CDR3 length equals 12 residues. This CDR3 reads CASMRLGLELFF. The DNA for the CDR3 is TGTGCCAGCATGAGGTTAGGGCTGGAGCTGTTTTTT.